The source of this TCR beta chain is a study of tumor-infiltrating lymphocytes in primary liver carcinoma. From about 19-30 mg of unsorted bulk tissue, DNA and RNA were co-extracted together. CDR3 length: 14 residues. Germline CDR1 reads WNHNN; CDR2 reads SYGVQD (reference sequence). Comments on this clonotype: One junction end disagrees with the germline gene, perhaps due to a read error.

With approximately 500 ng total RNA as template and a constant-region primer, TCR beta cDNA was made. Three rounds of nested multiplex PCR with slightly modified ARM-PCR produced TCR beta libraries. TRBV1-TRBV30 forward primers paired with a C-beta reverse primer were used in the first two PCR rounds, which ran about 11 cycles each. TCRdb reanalysed the multiplex PCR reads using MiXCR and keeps one entry per CDR3 protein. The table includes just under 55,000 distinct CDR3 sequences, about three quarters detected once. The clonotype originates from a man between 40 and 49 years old with primary liver carcinoma and hepatitis B virus infection. Sequenced: liver tumor tissue from sampling region 2. Documented subset: tumor region T2, inferior pole. V gene TRBV10-1 combines with J gene TRBJ2-7, with D possibly matching TRBD2 (6 bases). The CDR3 nucleotides are TGCGCCAGCAGTGGTAACGGGAGCGCCTACGAGCGGTACTTC. Its translation is CASSGNGSAYERYF.